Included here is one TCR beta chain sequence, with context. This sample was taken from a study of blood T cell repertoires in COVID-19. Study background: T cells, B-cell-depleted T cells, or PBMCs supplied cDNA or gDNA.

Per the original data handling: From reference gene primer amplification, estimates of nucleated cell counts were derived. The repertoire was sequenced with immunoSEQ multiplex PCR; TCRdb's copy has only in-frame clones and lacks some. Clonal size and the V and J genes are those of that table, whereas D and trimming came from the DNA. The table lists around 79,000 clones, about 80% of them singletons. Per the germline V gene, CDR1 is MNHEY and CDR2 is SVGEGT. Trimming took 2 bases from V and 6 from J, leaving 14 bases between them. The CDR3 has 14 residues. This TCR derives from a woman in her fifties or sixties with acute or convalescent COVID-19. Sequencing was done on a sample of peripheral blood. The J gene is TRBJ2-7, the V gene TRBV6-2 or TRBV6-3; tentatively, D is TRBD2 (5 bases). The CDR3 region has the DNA TGTGCCAGCAGTTACCTAGCAGGCGCGGGCGAGCAGTACTTC. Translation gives CASSYLAGAGEQYF.